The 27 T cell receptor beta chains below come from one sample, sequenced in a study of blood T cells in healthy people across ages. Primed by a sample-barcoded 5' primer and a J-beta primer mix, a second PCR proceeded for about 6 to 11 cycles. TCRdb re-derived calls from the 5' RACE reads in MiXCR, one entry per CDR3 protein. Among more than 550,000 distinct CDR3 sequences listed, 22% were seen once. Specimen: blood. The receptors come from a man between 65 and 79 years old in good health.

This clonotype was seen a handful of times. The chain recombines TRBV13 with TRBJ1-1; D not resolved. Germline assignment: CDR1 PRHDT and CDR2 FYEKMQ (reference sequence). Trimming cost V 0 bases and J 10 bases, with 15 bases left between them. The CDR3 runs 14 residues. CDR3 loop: CASSLGLKNRGAFF. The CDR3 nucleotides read TGTGCCAGCAGCTTAGGCCTGAAGAACCGAGGAGCTTTCTTT. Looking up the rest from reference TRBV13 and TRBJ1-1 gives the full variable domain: AAGVIQSPRHLIKEKRETATLKCYPIPRHDTVYWYQQGPGQDPQFLISFYEKMQSDKGSIPDRFSAQQFSDYHSELNMSSLELGDSALYFCASSLGLKNRGAFFGQGTRLTVV.

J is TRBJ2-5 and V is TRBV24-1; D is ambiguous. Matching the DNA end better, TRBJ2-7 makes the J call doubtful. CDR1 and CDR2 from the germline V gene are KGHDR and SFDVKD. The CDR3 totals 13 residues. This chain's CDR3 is CATSDTFSYEQYF. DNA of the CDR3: TGTGCCACCAGTGACACTTTCAGCTACGAGCAGTACTTC.

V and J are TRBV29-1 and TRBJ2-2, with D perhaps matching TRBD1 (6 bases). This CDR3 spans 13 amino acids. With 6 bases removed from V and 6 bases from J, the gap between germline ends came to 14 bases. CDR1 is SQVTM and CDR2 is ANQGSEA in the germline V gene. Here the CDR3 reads CSVRQVFAGELFF. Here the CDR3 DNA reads TGCAGCGTGCGACAGGTTTTTGCCGGGGAGCTGTTTTTT.

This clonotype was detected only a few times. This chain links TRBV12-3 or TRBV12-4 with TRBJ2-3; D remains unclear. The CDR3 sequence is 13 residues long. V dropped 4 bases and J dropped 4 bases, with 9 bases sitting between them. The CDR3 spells CASSSLASDTQYF. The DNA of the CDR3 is TGTGCCAGCAGTTCTCTCGCGTCAGATACGCAGTATTTT.

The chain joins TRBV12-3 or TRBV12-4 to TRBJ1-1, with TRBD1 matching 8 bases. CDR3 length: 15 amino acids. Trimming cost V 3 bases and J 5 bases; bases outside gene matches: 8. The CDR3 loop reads CASSFVTGGGTEAFF. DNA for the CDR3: TGTGCCAGCAGTTTCGTAACAGGGGGTGGGACTGAAGCTTTCTTT.

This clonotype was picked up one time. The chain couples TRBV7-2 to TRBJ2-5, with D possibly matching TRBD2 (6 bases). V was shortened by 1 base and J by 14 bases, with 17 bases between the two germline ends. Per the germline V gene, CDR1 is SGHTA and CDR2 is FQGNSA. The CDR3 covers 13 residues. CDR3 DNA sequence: TGTGCCAGCAGCTTAGTTTTTGGGGACTGGACTTACTTC. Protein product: CASSLVFGDWTYF.

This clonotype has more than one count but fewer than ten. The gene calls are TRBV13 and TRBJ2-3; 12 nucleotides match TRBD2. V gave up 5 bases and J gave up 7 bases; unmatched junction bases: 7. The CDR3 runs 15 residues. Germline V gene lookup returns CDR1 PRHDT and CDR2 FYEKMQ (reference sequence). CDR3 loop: CASSLLAGGHHTQYF. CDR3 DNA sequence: TGTGCCAGCAGCCTCCTAGCGGGGGGGCATCATACGCAGTATTTT.

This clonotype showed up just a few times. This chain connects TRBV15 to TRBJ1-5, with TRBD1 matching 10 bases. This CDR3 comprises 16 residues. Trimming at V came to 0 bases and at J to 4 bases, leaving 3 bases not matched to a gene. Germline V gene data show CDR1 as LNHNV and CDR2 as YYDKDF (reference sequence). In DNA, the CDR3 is TGTGCCACCAGCAGAGAAGGGACAGGGGTTAATCAGCCCCAGCATTTT. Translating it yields CATSREGTGVNQPQHF.

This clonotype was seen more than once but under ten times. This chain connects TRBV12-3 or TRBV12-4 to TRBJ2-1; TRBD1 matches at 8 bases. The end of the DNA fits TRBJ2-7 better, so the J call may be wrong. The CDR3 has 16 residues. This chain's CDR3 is CASSLGGDRTLDEQYF. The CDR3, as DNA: TGTGCCAGCAGTTTGGGCGGGGACAGGACTCTCGACGAGCAGTACTTC.

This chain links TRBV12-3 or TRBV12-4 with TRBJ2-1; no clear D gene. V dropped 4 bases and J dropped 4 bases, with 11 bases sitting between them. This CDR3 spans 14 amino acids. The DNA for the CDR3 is TGTGCCAGCAGTTACCCCCAGAGGTACAATGAGCAGTTCTTC. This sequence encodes CASSYPQRYNEQFF.

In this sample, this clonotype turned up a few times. The CDR3 region is CASIQRDSFYSNQPQHF. In nucleotides, the CDR3 is TGTGCCAGCATTCAGAGGGACAGCTTCTATAGCAATCAGCCCCAGCATTTT. V is TRBV28 and J is TRBJ1-5; 7 bases are shared with TRBD1. J gave up 0 bases and V 7 bases, and 12 bases lay outside the gene matches. This CDR3 has 17 residues. The V gene's germline CDR1 is MDHEN and CDR2 SYDVKM.

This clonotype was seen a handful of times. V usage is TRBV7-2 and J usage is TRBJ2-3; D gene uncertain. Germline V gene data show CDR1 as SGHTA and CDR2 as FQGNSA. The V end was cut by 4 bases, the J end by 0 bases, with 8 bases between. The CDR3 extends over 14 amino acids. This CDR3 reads CASSSALSTDTQYF. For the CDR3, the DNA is TGTGCCAGCAGCTCAGCACTGAGCACAGATACGCAGTATTTT.

The CDR3, as DNA: TGTGCCATCAGTGGCCATTTAGCGGGACCGTACGAGCAGTACGTC. It translates to CAISGHLAGPYEQYV. The V gene is TRBV10-3, the J gene TRBJ2-7; 8 nucleotides match TRBD2. Germline V gene data show CDR1 as ENHRY and CDR2 as SYGVKD. Trimming removed 4 bases from V and 4 bases from J; junction bases left unmatched: 9. The length of the CDR3 is 15 residues.

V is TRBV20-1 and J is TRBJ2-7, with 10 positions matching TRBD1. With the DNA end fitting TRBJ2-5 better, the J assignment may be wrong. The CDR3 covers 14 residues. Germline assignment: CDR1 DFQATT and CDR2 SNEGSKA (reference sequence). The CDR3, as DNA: TGCAGTGCTAGAGGGGGGACAGGGGTAGAGACCCAGTACTTC. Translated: CSARGGTGVETQYF.

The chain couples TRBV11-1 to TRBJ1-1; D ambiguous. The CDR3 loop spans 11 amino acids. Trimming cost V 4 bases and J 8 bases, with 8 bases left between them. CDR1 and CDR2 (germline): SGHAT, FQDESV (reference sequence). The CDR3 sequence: CASSYGREAFF. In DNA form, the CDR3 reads TGTGCCAGCAGCTACGGTAGGGAAGCTTTCTTT. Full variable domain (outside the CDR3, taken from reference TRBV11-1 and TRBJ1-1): EAEVAQSPRYKITEKSQAVAFWCDPISGHATLYWYRQILGQGPELLVQFQDESVVDDSQLPKDRFSAERLKGVDSTLKIQPAELGDSAMYLCASSYGREAFFGQGTRLTVV.

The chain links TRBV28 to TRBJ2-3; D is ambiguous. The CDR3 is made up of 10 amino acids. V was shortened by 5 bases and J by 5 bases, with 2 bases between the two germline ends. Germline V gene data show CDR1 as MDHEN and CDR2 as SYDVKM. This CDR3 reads CASSRDTQYF. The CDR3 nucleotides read TGTGCCAGCAGTAGAGATACGCAGTATTTT.

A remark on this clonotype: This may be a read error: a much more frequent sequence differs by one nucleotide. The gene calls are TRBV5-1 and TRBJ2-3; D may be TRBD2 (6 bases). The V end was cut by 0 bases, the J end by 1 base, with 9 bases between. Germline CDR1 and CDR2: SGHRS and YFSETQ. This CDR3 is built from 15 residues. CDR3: CASSLEGGGTDTQYF. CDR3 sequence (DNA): TGCGCCAGCAGCTTGGAAGGCGGGGGCACAGATACGCAGTATTTT.

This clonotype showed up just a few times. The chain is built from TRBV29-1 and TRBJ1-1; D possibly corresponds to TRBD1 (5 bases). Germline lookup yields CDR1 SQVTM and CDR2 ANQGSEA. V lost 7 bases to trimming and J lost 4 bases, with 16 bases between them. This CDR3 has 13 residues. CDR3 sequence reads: CSGLVGRTTEAFF. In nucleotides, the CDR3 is TGCAGCGGGTTGGTGGGGCGCACCACTGAAGCTTTCTTT.

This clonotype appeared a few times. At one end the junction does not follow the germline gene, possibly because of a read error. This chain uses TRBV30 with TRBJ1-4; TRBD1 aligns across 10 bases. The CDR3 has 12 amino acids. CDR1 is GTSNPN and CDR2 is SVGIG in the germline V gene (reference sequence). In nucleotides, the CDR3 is TGTGCCTGGAGTGGGACAGGGGGGAAACTGGTTTTT. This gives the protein CAWSGTGGKLVF.

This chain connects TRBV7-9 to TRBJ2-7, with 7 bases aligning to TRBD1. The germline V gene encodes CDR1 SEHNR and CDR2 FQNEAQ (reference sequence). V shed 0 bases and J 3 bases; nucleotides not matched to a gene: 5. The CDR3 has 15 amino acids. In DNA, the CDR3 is TGTGCCAGCAGCTTAGCGCAGGCAGGGGGCTACGAGCAGTACTTC. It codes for CASSLAQAGGYEQYF.

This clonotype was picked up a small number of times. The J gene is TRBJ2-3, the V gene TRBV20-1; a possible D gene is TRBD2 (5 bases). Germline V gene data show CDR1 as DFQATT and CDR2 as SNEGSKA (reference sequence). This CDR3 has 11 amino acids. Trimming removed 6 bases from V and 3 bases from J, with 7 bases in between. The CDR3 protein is CSAEVTDTQYF. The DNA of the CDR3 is TGCAGTGCGGAGGTGACAGATACGCAGTATTTT.

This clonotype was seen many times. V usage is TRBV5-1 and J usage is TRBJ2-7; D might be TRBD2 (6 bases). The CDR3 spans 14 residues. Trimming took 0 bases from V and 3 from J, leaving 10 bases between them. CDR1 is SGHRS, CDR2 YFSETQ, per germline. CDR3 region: CASSLDSGGYEQYF. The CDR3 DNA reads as TGCGCCAGCAGCTTGGATTCCGGGGGCTACGAGCAGTACTTC.

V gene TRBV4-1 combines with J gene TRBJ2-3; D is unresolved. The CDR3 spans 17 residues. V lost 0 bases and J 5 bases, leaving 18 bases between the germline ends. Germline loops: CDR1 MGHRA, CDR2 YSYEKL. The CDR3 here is CASSQDYRPPSGDTQYF. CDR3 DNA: TGCGCCAGCAGCCAAGACTACCGGCCTCCATCGGGAGATACGCAGTATTTT.

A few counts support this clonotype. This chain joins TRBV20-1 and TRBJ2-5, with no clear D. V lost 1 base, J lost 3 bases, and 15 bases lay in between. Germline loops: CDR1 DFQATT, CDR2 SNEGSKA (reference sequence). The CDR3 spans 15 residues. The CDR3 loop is CSARVLSWYEETQYF. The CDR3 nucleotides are TGCAGTGCTAGAGTACTTAGCTGGTATGAAGAGACCCAGTACTTC.

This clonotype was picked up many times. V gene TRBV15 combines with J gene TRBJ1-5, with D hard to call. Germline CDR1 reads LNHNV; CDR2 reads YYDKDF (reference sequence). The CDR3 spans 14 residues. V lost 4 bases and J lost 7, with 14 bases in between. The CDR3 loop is CATSKAVSGQPQHF. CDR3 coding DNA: TGTGCCACCAGCAAGGCCGTTTCGGGACAGCCCCAGCATTTT.

The CDR3: CASVPAALGGYGYTF. The CDR3 coding sequence is TGTGCCAGCGTCCCGGCAGCCCTGGGAGGGTATGGCTACACCTTC. The V call is TRBV6-1, the J call TRBJ1-2, with D hard to call. V lost 8 bases to trimming and J lost 5 bases, with 21 bases between them. The CDR3 has 15 amino acids. Germline V CDR1 and CDR2: MNHNS, SASEGT.

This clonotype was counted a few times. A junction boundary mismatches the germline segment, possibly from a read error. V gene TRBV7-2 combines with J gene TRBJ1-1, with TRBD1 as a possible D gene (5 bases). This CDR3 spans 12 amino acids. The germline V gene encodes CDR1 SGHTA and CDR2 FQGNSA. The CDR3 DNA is TGTGCCAGCAGCTCGGGGACTCCCCGCGAAGTCTTT. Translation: CASSSGTPREVF.